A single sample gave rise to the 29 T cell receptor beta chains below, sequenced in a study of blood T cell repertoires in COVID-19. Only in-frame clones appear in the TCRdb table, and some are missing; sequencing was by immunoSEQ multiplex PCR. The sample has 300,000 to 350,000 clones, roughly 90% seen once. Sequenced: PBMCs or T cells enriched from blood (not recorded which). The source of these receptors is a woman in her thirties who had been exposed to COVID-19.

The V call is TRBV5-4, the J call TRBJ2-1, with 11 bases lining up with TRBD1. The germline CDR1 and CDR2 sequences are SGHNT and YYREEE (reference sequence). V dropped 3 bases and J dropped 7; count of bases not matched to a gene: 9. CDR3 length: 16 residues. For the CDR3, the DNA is TGTGCCAGCAGCTCCTTGGACAGGGGGCGAGAAAATGAGCAGTTCTTC. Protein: CASSSLDRGRENEQFF.

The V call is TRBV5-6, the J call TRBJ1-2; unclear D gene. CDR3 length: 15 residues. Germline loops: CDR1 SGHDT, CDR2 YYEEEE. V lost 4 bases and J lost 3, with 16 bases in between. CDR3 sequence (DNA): TGTGCCAGCAGCGCCCTTGGCGGGTCTGACTATGGCTACACCTTC. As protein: CASSALGGSDYGYTF.

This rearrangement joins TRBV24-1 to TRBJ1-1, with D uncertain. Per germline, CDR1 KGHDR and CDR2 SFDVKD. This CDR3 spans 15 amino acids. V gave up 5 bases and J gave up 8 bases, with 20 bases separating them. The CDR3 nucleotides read TGTGCCACCAGTGTCCAGCGGGGTGTCGATGGGGAAGCTTTCTTT. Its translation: CATSVQRGVDGEAFF.

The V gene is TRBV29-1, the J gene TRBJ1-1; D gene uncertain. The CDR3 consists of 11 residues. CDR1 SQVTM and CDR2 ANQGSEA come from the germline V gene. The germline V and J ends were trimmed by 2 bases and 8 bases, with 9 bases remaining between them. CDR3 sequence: CSVEIMREAFF. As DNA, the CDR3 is TGCAGCGTTGAAATAATGAGGGAAGCTTTCTTT.

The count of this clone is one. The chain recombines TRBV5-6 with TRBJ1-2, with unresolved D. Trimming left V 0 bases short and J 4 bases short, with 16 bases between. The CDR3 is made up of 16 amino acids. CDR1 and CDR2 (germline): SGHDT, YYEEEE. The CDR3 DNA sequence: TGTGCCAGCAGCTTGGCTGAGGCCACAATCATCTATGGCTACACCTTC. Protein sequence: CASSLAEATIIYGYTF.

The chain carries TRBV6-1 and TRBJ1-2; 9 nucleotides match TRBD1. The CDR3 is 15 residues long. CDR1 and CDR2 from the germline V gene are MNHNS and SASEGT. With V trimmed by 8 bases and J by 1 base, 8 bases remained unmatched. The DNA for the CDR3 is TGTGCCAGCCTACAGGGGGCTGTTTATAACTATGGCTACACCTTC. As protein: CASLQGAVYNYGYTF.

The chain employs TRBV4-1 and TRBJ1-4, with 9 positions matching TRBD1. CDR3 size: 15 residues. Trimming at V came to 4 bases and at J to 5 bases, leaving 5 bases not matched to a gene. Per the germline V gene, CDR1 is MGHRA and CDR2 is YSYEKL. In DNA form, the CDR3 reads TGCGCCAGCAGCCTCAGCGGGACAGGGAATGAAAAACTGTTTTTT. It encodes CASSLSGTGNEKLFF.

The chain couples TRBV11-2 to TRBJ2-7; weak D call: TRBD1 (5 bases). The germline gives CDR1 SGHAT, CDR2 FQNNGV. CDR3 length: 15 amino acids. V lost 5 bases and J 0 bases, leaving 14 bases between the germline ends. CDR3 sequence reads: CASSPLTVSSYEQYF. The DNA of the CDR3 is TGTGCCAGCAGCCCGCTGACAGTTAGCTCCTACGAGCAGTACTTC. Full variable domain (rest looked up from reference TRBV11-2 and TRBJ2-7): EAGVAQSPRYKIIEKRQSVAFWCNPISGHATLYWYQQILGQGPKLLIQFQNNGVVDDSQLPKDRFSAERLKGVDSTLKIQPAKLEDSAVYLCASSPLTVSSYEQYFGPGTRLTVT.

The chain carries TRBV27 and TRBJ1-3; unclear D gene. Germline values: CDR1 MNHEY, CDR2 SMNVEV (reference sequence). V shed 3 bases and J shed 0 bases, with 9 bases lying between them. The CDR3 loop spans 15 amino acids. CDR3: CASSLAGSSGNTIYF. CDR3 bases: TGTGCCAGCAGTTTGGCCGGGAGCTCTGGAAACACCATATATTTT.

The CDR3 DNA sequence: TGTGCCAGCTCACCACGGGACAGGGGGAATCAGCCCCAGCATTTT. It specifies CASSPRDRGNQPQHF. The chain uses TRBV18 and TRBJ1-5; 11 bases align to TRBD1. The CDR3 covers 15 residues. With 1 base clipped from V and 4 bases from J, the junction kept 0 bases outside the gene matches. Germline V lookup: CDR1 KGHSH, CDR2 LQKENI.

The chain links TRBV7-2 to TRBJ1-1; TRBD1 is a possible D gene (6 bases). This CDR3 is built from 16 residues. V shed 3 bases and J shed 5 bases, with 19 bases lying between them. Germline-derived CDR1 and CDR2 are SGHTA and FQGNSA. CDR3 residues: CASSFRPGQLGTEAFF. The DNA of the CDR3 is TGTGCCAGCAGCTTCAGACCGGGACAACTGGGAACTGAAGCTTTCTTT.

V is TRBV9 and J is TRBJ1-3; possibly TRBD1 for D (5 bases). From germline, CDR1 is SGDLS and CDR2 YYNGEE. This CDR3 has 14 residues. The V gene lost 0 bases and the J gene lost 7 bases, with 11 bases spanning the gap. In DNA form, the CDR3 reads TGTGCCAGCAGCGTAGAGTCAGGGATTAACACCATATATTTT. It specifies CASSVESGINTIYF.

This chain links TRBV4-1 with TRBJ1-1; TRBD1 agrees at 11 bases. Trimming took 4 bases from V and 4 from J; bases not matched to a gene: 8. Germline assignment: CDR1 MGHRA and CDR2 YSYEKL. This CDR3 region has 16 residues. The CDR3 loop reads CASSLGQGAAATEAFF. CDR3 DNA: TGCGCCAGCAGCCTAGGACAGGGGGCGGCAGCCACTGAAGCTTTCTTT.

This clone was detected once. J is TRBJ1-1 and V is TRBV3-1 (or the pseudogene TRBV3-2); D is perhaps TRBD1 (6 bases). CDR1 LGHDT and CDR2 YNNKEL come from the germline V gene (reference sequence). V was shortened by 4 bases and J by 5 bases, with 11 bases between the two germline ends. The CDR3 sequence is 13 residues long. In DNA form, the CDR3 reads TGTGCCAGCAGCCGAAACAGGGTTACTGAAGCTTTCTTT. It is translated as CASSRNRVTEAFF.

For the CDR3, the DNA is TGCGCCAGCAGCTTGGGGGGGCGCAGGGGTCAGCCCCAGCATTTT. Translation gives CASSLGGRRGQPQHF. This chain connects TRBV5-1 to TRBJ1-5; a possible D gene is TRBD1 (6 bases). The V gene's germline CDR1 is SGHRS and CDR2 YFSETQ. V was shortened by 0 bases and J by 6 bases, with 13 bases between the two germline ends. This CDR3 contains 15 residues.

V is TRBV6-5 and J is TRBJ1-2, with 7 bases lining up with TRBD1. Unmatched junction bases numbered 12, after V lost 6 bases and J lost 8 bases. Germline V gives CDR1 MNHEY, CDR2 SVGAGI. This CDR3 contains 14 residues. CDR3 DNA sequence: TGTGCCAGCAGCCCCCACGACAGGGCGGACGGCTACACCTTC. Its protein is CASSPHDRADGYTF.

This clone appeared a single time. CDR3 coding DNA: TGTGCCAGCACCTTGACGCAGGGCTGGGGCAATCAGCCCCAGCATTTT. This codes for CASTLTQGWGNQPQHF. The chain is built from TRBV6-6 and TRBJ1-5, with D maybe TRBD1 (5 bases). Trimming pared 7 bases from V and 2 bases from J, leaving 18 bases between. This CDR3 has 16 residues. Per germline, CDR1 MNHNY and CDR2 SVGAGI (reference sequence).

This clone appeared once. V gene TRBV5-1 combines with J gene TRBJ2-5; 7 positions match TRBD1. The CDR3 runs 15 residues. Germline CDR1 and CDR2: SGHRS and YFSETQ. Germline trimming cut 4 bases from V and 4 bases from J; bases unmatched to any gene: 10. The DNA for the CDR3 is TGCGCCAGCAGCCCCGTCGGGGCAGGGGGAGAGACCCAGTACTTC. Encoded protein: CASSPVGAGGETQYF. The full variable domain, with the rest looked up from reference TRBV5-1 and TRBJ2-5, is KAGVTQTPRYLIKTRGQQVTLSCSPISGHRSVSWYQQTPGQGLQFLFEYFSETQRNKGNFPGRFSGRQFSNSRSEMNVSTLELGDSALYLCASSPVGAGGETQYFGPGTRLLVL.

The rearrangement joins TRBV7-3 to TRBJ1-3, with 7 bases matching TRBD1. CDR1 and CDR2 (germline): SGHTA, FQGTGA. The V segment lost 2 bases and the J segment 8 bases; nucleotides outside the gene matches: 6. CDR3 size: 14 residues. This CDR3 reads CASSLDTGVDTIYF. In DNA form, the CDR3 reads TGTGCCAGCAGCTTAGATACAGGGGTGGACACCATATATTTT.

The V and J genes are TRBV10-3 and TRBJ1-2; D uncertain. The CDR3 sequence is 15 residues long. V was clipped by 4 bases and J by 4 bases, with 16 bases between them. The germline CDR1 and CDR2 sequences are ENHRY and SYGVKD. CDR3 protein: CAISAVSQRGYGYTF. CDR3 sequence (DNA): TGTGCCATCAGTGCCGTCTCACAACGGGGCTATGGCTACACCTTC.

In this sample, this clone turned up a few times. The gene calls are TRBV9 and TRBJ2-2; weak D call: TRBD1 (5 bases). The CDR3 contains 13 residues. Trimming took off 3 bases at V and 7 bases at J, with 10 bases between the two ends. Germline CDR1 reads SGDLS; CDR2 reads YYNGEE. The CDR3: CASSDGADGELFF. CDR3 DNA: TGTGCCAGCAGCGATGGGGCGGACGGGGAGCTGTTTTTT.

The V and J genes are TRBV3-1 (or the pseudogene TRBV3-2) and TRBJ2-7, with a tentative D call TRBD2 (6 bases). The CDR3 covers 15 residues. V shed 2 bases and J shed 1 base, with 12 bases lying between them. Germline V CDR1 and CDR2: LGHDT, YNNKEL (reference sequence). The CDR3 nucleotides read TGTGCCAGCAGCCAAAGAGGTGGGGGGTCCTACGAGCAGTACTTC. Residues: CASSQRGGGSYEQYF.

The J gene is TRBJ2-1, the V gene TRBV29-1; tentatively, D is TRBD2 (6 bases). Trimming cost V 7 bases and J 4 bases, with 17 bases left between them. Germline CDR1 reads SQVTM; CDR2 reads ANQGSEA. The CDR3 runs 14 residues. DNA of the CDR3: TGCAGCGCGGTAGGGAGGAGGGTGTACAATGAGCAGTTCTTC. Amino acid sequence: CSAVGRRVYNEQFF.

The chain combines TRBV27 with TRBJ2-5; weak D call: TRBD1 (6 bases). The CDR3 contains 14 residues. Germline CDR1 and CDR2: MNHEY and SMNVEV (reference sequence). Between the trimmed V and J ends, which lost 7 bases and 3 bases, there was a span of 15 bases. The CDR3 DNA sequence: TGTGCCAGCATCGGTTTGGACAGCAAAGAGACCCAGTACTTC. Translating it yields CASIGLDSKETQYF.

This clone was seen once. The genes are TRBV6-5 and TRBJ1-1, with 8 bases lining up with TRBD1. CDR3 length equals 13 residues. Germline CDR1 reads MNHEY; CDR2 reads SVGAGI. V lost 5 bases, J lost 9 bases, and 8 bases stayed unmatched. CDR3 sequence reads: CASSKTGVRKAFF. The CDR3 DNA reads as TGTGCCAGCAGTAAGACAGGGGTGAGGAAAGCTTTCTTT.

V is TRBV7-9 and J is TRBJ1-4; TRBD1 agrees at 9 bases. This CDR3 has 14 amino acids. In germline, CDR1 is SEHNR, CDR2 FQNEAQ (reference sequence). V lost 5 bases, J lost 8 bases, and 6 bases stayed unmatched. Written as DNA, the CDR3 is TGTGCCAGCAGCAAAACAGGGGGCTACGAAAAACTGTTTTTT. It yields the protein CASSKTGGYEKLFF.

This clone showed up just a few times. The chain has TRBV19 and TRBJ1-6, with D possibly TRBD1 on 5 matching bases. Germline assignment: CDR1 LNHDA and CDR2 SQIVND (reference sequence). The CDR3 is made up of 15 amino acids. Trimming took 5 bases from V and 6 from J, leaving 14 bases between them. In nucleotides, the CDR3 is TGTGCCAGTAGTTTCCACCAGGGTGGTAATTCACCCCTCCACTTT. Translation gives CASSFHQGGNSPLHF.

CDR3 in amino acids: CASSQLAGSQETQYF. The CDR3 coding sequence is TGTGCCAGCAGCCAACTAGCGGGGAGCCAAGAGACCCAGTACTTC. The chain has TRBV3-1 (or the pseudogene TRBV3-2) and TRBJ2-5; 9 bases align to TRBD2. The length of the CDR3 is 15 residues. The J segment lost 1 base and the V segment lost 2 bases, leaving 2 bases of the junction unmatched. From germline, CDR1 is LGHDT and CDR2 YNNKEL (reference sequence).

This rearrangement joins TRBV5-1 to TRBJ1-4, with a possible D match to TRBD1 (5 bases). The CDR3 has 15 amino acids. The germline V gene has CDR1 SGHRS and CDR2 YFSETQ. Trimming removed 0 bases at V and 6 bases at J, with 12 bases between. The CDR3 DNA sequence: TGCGCCAGCAGCTTGGGGGGCCGCGTGGATGAAAAACTGTTTTTT. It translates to CASSLGGRVDEKLFF.